The entry below gives a single TCR beta chain sequence along with its context. The antigen is unknown. The data originate from a study of cytomegalovirus exposure and HLA in healthy donors. Germline values: CDR1 SGHAT, CDR2 FQNNGV. This CDR3 has 16 amino acids. Unmatched junction bases numbered 10, after V lost 0 bases and J lost 8 bases. General observations from the study: Analyses of presence/absence relied on an assumption of roughly uniform sequencing depth across donors.

Amplification used 60 Vbeta primers and 13 Jbeta primers. The method was immunoSEQ multiplex PCR; TCRdb's version includes in-frame clones alone and lacks a portion of them. The sample includes 150,000 to 200,000 clones, approximately 80% of them seen just once. What was sequenced was PBMCs. This TCR was sampled from a man younger than 40 in good health and CMV-seropositive. The rearrangement uses TRBV11-2 and TRBJ2-1, with 7 bases that match TRBD2. In DNA form, the CDR3 reads TGTGCCAGCAGCTTAGACGGGGGGAGGGGTGGTCATGAGCAGTTCTTC. Translating it yields CASSLDGGRGGHEQFF.